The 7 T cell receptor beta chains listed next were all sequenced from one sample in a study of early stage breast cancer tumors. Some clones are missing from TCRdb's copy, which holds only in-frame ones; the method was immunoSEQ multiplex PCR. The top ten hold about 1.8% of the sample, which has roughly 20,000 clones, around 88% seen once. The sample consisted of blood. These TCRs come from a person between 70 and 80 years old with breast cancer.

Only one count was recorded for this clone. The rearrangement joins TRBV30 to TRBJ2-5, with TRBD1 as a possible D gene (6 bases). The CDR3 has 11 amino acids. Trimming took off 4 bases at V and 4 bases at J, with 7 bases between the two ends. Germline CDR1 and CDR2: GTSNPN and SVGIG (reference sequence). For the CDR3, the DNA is TGTGCCTGGACAGGGGCAGAGACCCAGTACTTC. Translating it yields CAWTGAETQYF.

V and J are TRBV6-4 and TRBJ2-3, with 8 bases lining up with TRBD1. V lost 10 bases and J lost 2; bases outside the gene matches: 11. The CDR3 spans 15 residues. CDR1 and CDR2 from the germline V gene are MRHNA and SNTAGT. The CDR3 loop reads CATSDGTGPTDTQYF. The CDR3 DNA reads TGTGCCACCTCAGACGGGACAGGACCCACAGATACGCAGTATTTT.

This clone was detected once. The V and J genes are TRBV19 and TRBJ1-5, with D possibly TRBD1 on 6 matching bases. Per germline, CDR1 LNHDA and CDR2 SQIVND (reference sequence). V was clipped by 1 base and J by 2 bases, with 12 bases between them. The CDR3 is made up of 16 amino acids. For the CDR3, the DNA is TGTGCCAGTAGTATAGTAGGGGGGGTTGGCAATCAGCCCCAGCATTTT. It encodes CASSIVGGVGNQPQHF.

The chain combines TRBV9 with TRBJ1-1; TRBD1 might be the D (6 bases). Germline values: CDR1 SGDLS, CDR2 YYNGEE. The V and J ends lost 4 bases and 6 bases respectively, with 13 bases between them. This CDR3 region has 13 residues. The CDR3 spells CASSRDGGPEAFF. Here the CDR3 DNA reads TGTGCCAGCAGCCGGGACGGGGGGCCTGAAGCTTTCTTT.

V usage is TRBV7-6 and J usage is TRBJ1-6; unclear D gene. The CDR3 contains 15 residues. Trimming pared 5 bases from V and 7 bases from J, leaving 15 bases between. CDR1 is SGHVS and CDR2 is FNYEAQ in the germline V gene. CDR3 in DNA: TGTGCCAGCAGCCCCCTTCCCGAGGCGAATTCACCCCTCCACTTT. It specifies CASSPLPEANSPLHF.

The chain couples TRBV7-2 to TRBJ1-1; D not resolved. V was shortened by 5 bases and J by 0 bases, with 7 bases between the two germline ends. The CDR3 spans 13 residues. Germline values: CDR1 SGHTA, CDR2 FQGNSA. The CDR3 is CASSKEMNTEAFF. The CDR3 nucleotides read TGTGCCAGCAGCAAGGAGATGAACACTGAAGCTTTCTTT. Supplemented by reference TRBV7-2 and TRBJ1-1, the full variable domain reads GAGVSQSPSNKVTEKGKDVELRCDPISGHTALYWYRQSLGQGLEFLIYFQGNSAPDKSGLPSDRFSAERTGGSVSTLTIQRTQQEDSAVYLCASSKEMNTEAFFGQGTRLTVV.

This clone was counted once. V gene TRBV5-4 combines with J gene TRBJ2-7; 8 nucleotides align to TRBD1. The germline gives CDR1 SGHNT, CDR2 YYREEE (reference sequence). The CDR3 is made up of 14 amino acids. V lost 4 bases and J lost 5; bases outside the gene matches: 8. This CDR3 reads CASSLQGQVDEQYF. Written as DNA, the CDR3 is TGTGCCAGCAGCCTTCAGGGACAGGTGGACGAGCAGTACTTC. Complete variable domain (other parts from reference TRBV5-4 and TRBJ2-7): ETGVTQSPTHLIKTRGQQVTLRCSSQSGHNTVSWYQQALGQGPQFIFQYYREEENGRGNFPPRFSGLQFPNYSSELNVNALELDDSALYLCASSLQGQVDEQYFGPGTRLTVT.